This T cell receptor beta chain was sequenced for a study of blood T cell repertoires in COVID-19. Study-wide background: Spain, Italy and the United States supplied samples that represented acute and convalescent COVID-19. The cDNA or gDNA used as material had been derived from T cells, B-cell-depleted T cells, or PBMCs.

Methods used by the authors: Amplification of reference gene primers was used by the study to estimate nucleated cell counts. Produced via immunoSEQ multiplex PCR; TCRdb's table is partial and in-frame only. Clone size and the V and J calls come from that table; the DNA yielded D and trimming. The repertoire holds some 98,000 clones, with approximately 80% as singletons. CDR1 and CDR2 from the germline V gene are KGHSY and FQNENV. After removal of 3 bases from V and 2 bases from J, the junction contained 8 bases not matched to a gene. The CDR3 extends over 17 amino acids. The chain joins TRBV16 to TRBJ2-7; TRBD2 matches at 12 bases. The sequencing input was peripheral blood. This sequence originates from a man in his 70s with active or convalescent COVID-19. The CDR3 nucleotides are TGTGCCAGCAGCCAGACTAGCGGGGGCCCCATAACCTACGAGCAGTACTTC. It yields the protein CASSQTSGGPITYEQYF.